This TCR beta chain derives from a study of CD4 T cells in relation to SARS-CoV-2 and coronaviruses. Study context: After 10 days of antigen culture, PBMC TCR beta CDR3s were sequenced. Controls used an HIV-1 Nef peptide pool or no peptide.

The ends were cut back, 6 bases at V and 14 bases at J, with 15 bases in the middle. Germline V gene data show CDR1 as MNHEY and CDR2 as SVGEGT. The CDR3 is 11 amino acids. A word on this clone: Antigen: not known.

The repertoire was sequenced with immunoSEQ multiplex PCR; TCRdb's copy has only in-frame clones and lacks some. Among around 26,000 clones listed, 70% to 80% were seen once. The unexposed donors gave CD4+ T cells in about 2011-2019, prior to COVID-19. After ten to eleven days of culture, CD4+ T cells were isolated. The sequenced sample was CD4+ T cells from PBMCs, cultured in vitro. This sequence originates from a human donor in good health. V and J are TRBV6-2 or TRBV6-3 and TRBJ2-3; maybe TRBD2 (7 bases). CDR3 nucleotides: TGTGCCAGCAGCCAAGGGGGGGTCCCGTATTTT. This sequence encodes CASSQGGVPYF.